The 29 T cell receptor beta chains given below trace back to one sample, sequenced in a study of Ad26.COV2.S vaccination and SARS-CoV-2 variants. Indicated treatment: about 20 received Ad26.COV2.S at low or high dose, single or two shots; about 5 received placebo; per-sample allocation not given. Sampling was done on day 63 after the first vaccine or placebo injection. Only in-frame clones appear in the TCRdb table, and some are missing; sequencing was by immunoSEQ multiplex PCR. The data hold 400,000 to 450,000 clones, with about nine tenths observed a single time. The input for sequencing was peripheral blood, taken in a trial of Ad26.COV2.S vaccine versus placebo. The receptors stem from a person aged 18-65 years who received the Ad26.COV2.S COVID-19 vaccine or a placebo.

This clone was observed a single time. The chain is built from TRBV6-2 or TRBV6-3 and TRBJ2-1; tentatively, D is TRBD2 (6 bases). CDR3 size: 16 residues. The germline CDR1 and CDR2 sequences are MNHEY and SVGEGT. Trimming took 3 bases from V and 0 from J, leaving 12 bases between them. The CDR3 bases are TGTGCCAGCAGTTATTCGGGGGTGTTCTCCTACAATGAGCAGTTCTTC. Protein sequence: CASSYSGVFSYNEQFF.

The V gene is TRBV9, the J gene TRBJ2-1, with D perhaps assigned TRBD1 or TRBD2 (5 bases each). The CDR3 extends over 15 amino acids. Germline CDR1 and CDR2: SGDLS and YYNGEE. The V end was cut by 3 bases, the J end by 0 bases, with 10 bases between. The CDR3 sequence: CASSAGPYSYNEQFF. CDR3 DNA sequence: TGTGCCAGCAGCGCGGGACCGTACTCCTACAATGAGCAGTTCTTC.

The chain employs TRBV24-1 and TRBJ2-1, with D unclear. Per the germline V gene, CDR1 is KGHDR and CDR2 is SFDVKD. With 4 bases removed from V and 5 bases from J, the gap between germline ends came to 5 bases. CDR3 length equals 12 residues. For the CDR3, the DNA is TGTGCCACCAGTGACGTAAACAATGAGCAGTTCTTC. Protein sequence: CATSDVNNEQFF.

The chain uses TRBV27 and TRBJ2-1; D may match TRBD1 or TRBD2 (5 bases each). This CDR3 comprises 14 residues. With 8 bases removed from V and 6 bases from J, the gap between germline ends came to 17 bases. The germline CDR1 and CDR2 sequences are MNHEY and SMNVEV (reference sequence). The CDR3 coding sequence is TGTGCCAGCGCGTCGGGGACGTCGCGCAATGAGCAGTTCTTC. This translates into CASASGTSRNEQFF.

The chain uses TRBV5-8 and TRBJ2-7; unclear D gene. The CDR3 spans 11 residues. Germline V CDR1 and CDR2: SGHTS, YDEGEE. V shed 0 bases and J shed 4 bases, with 2 bases lying between them. The CDR3 DNA reads TGTGCCAGCAGCTTGGAGTACGAGCAGTACTTC. Amino acids: CASSLEYEQYF.

The chain combines TRBV11-2 with TRBJ2-7; the D gene is possibly TRBD2 (6 bases). The CDR3 is made up of 14 amino acids. Germline values: CDR1 SGHAT, CDR2 FQNNGV. Trimming pared 5 bases from V and 1 base from J, leaving 12 bases between. This chain's CDR3 is CASSPRLVSYEQYF. CDR3 sequence (DNA): TGTGCCAGCAGCCCCAGACTAGTATCCTACGAGCAGTACTTC.

The rearrangement joins TRBV29-1 to TRBJ1-1; perhaps TRBD1 as D (5 bases). Germline CDR1 reads SQVTM; CDR2 reads ANQGSEA. With 1 base removed from V and 5 bases from J, the gap between germline ends came to 23 bases. The CDR3 has 17 residues. Here the CDR3 reads CSVEGRGTTRTGTEAFF. DNA for the CDR3: TGCAGCGTTGAAGGTCGAGGGACTACTCGAACTGGGACTGAAGCTTTCTTT.

CDR3 nucleotides: TGTGCCAGTAGTAAACGCGGATACAATGAGCAGTTCTTC. Translated: CASSKRGYNEQFF. The rearrangement links TRBV19 to TRBJ2-1; D gene unclear. Deletions cut 4 bases from V and 4 bases from J, with 8 bases between. The CDR3 sequence is 13 residues long. Germline V gene lookup returns CDR1 LNHDA and CDR2 SQIVND (reference sequence).

This chain links TRBV28 with TRBJ1-2; 8 nucleotides line up with TRBD1. The CDR3 loop spans 15 amino acids. V lost 4 bases and J lost 2; bases outside the gene matches: 6. Germline V gives CDR1 MDHEN, CDR2 SYDVKM. CDR3 nucleotides: TGTGCCAGCAGTTCCCTCGGACAGGGAAACTATGGCTACACCTTC. Translated, it gives CASSSLGQGNYGYTF.

The count of this clone is one. The rearrangement uses TRBV7-2 and TRBJ1-2; D call uncertain. V lost 1 base, J lost 2 bases, and 11 bases lay in between. The CDR3 is made up of 15 amino acids. The V gene's germline CDR1 is SGHTA and CDR2 FQGNSA. The CDR3 nucleotides read TGTGCCAGCAGCTTAGGAGGGAAGGTCAACTATGGCTACACCTTC. Protein product: CASSLGGKVNYGYTF.

The rearrangement joins TRBV5-1 to TRBJ2-3, with TRBD2 identical over 7 bases. Germline values: CDR1 SGHRS, CDR2 YFSETQ. Trimming took 2 bases from V and 2 from J; bases not matched to a gene: 2. The CDR3 is 14 residues long. The CDR3 nucleotides are TGCGCCAGCAGCTTCGAGCGGGACACAGATACGCAGTATTTT. This translates into CASSFERDTDTQYF.

V gene TRBV7-9 combines with J gene TRBJ2-1, with D possibly TRBD1 on 5 matching bases. The CDR3 length is 13 residues. Germline CDR1 is SEHNR and CDR2 is FQNEAQ (reference sequence). V shed 4 bases and J shed 7 bases, with 11 bases lying between them. This chain's CDR3 is CASSSTARNEQFF. The DNA of the CDR3 is TGTGCCAGCAGCTCGACAGCCCGTAATGAGCAGTTCTTC.

In this sample, this clone turned up a few times. The identical CDR3 is also encoded by other nucleotide sequences in the sample. The chain carries TRBV5-1 and TRBJ2-3; D not certain. The V end lost 0 bases, the J end lost 0 bases, and 5 bases lay between the germline ends. This CDR3 spans 14 amino acids. Germline loops: CDR1 SGHRS, CDR2 YFSETQ. CDR3 sequence: CASSLGASTDTQYF. The DNA of the CDR3 is TGCGCCAGCAGCTTGGGGGCCAGCACAGATACGCAGTATTTT.

This rearrangement joins TRBV28 to TRBJ2-1; D gene ambiguous. CDR3 length: 15 residues. Germline-derived CDR1 and CDR2 are MDHEN and SYDVKM. The germline V and J ends were trimmed by 2 bases and 4 bases, with 12 bases remaining between them. As DNA, the CDR3 is TGTGCCAGCAGTTTAGCTAGAGAGATTTACAATGAGCAGTTCTTC. As protein: CASSLAREIYNEQFF.

The chain links TRBV7-9 to TRBJ2-5; D not certain. In germline, CDR1 is SEHNR, CDR2 FQNEAQ (reference sequence). The germline V and J ends were trimmed by 1 base and 4 bases, with 4 bases remaining between them. This CDR3 comprises 12 residues. CDR3 protein: CASSLDVETQYF. DNA of the CDR3: TGTGCCAGCAGCTTAGATGTAGAGACCCAGTACTTC.

The chain is built from TRBV7-8 and TRBJ2-7, with TRBD2 matching 11 bases. This CDR3 region has 18 residues. Trimming at V came to 3 bases and at J to 1 base, leaving 11 bases not matched to a gene. CDR1 SGHVS and CDR2 FQNEAQ come from the germline V gene. This CDR3 is CASSLGAGTSGGSYEQYF. CDR3 DNA sequence: TGTGCCAGCAGCTTGGGGGCCGGGACTAGCGGTGGGTCCTACGAGCAGTACTTC.

The CDR3 reads CASSYVSTAYNEQFF. In nucleotides, the CDR3 is TGTGCCAGCAGTTACGTGTCTACAGCCTACAATGAGCAGTTCTTC. The chain employs TRBV6-2 or TRBV6-3 and TRBJ2-1; D is unclear. Deletions cut 2 bases from V and 2 bases from J, with 10 bases between. The CDR3 covers 15 residues. Germline V gene sequence: CDR1 MNHEY, CDR2 SVGEGT.

The chain recombines TRBV15 with TRBJ2-7, with 7 nucleotides matching TRBD1. Looked up from germline, CDR1 is LNHNV and CDR2 is YYDKDF (reference sequence). V was clipped by 0 bases and J by 3 bases; unmatched bases: 5. CDR3 length: 15 amino acids. CDR3 nucleotide sequence: TGTGCCACCAGCAGAGATAGGGGGACAGACTACGAGCAGTACTTC. Protein sequence: CATSRDRGTDYEQYF.

This CDR3 reads CASSLWSPRSSNQPQHF. DNA of the CDR3: TGTGCCAGCAGCTTATGGTCCCCGAGGAGTAGCAATCAGCCCCAGCATTTT. The rearrangement links TRBV7-9 to TRBJ1-5, with D unresolved. Germline V gene data show CDR1 as SEHNR and CDR2 as FQNEAQ (reference sequence). There are 17 residues in the CDR3. V was clipped by 2 bases and J by 0 bases, with 14 bases between them.

The chain couples TRBV5-1 to TRBJ1-3, with D perhaps matching TRBD1 (5 bases). Germline CDR1 reads SGHRS; CDR2 reads YFSETQ. V lost 0 bases, J lost 2 bases, and 12 bases lay in between. This CDR3 spans 16 amino acids. The CDR3 nucleotides are TGCGCCAGCAGCTTGGCCGGGGCGGATACTGGAAACACCATATATTTT. Its protein product is CASSLAGADTGNTIYF.

V gene TRBV7-2 combines with J gene TRBJ2-7, with D maybe TRBD2 (6 bases). Trimming shortened V by 5 bases and J by 6 bases, and 17 bases separated the two germline ends. This CDR3 spans 14 amino acids. The germline V gene has CDR1 SGHTA and CDR2 FQGNSA. The CDR3 region has the DNA TGTGCCAGCAGCACACGGGGGTTTGGTCCCGAGCAGTACTTC. It encodes CASSTRGFGPEQYF.

The gene calls are TRBV2 and TRBJ2-1; 9 bases line up with TRBD2. Germline V CDR1 and CDR2: SNHLY, FYNNEI. CDR3 length: 15 residues. V dropped 6 bases and J dropped 7; count of bases not matched to a gene: 10. The CDR3 DNA follows: TGTGCCAGCAGACCCGGGACTAGCTTCCGGAATGAGCAGTTCTTC. Translating it yields CASRPGTSFRNEQFF.

This clone came up a few times. V is TRBV2 and J is TRBJ2-5; TRBD1 agrees at 7 bases. CDR3 size: 12 residues. CDR1 SNHLY and CDR2 FYNNEI come from the germline V gene. Trimming removed 11 bases from V and 1 base from J; junction bases left unmatched: 4. CDR3 nucleotide sequence: TGTGCCGATCGGGACAGCCAAGAGACCCAGTACTTC. Protein product: CADRDSQETQYF.

The CDR3 nucleotides read TGTGCCAGCTCCCAAGAGGGGGTTGGACTAGCGGGAGCGTCACCCACAGATACGCAGTATTTT. Its protein is CASSQEGVGLAGASPTDTQYF. The chain carries TRBV18 and TRBJ2-3, with 13 bases fitting TRBD2. The CDR3 runs 21 residues. With V trimmed by 6 bases and J by 2 bases, 20 bases remained unmatched. Germline loops: CDR1 KGHSH, CDR2 LQKENI. Full variable domain (outside the CDR3, taken from reference TRBV18 and TRBJ2-3): NAGVMQNPRHLVRRRGQEARLRCSPMKGHSHVYWYRQLPEEGLKFMVYLQKENIIDESGMPKERFSAEFPKEGPSILRIQQVVRGDSAAYFCASSQEGVGLAGASPTDTQYFGPGTRLTVL.

The genes are TRBV28 and TRBJ2-7; 11 bases line up with TRBD1. There are 13 residues in the CDR3. Germline CDR1 and CDR2: MDHEN and SYDVKM. After removal of 10 bases from V and 2 bases from J, the junction contained 4 bases not matched to a gene. CDR3 sequence (DNA): TGTGCCATCGGGACAGGGGGACCCTACGAGCAGTACTTC. Encoded protein: CAIGTGGPYEQYF.

A remark on this clone: This same CDR3 is encoded by further DNA sequences in the sample. This chain uses TRBV27 with TRBJ2-7; 7 bases fit TRBD1. Germline V gene sequence: CDR1 MNHEY, CDR2 SMNVEV (reference sequence). This CDR3 comprises 13 residues. Germline trimming cut 5 bases from V and 3 bases from J; bases unmatched to any gene: 4. The chain's CDR3 is CASSRDRGYEQYF. Here the CDR3 DNA reads TGTGCCAGCAGTAGGGACAGAGGCTACGAGCAGTACTTC.

The chain joins TRBV27 to TRBJ2-1; 12 nucleotides align to TRBD2. The CDR3 loop spans 19 amino acids. The V gene end was trimmed by 7 bases and the J gene end by 0 bases; junction bases not matched to a gene: 13. Germline lookup yields CDR1 MNHEY and CDR2 SMNVEV (reference sequence). The CDR3 DNA reads TGTGCCAGCACCGGCCTGGGACTAGCGGGCGGCCTCTCCTACAATGAGCAGTTCTTC. It encodes CASTGLGLAGGLSYNEQFF.

The V gene is TRBV5-1, the J gene TRBJ2-7, with 8 bases lining up with TRBD1. This CDR3 is 15 amino acids long. In germline, CDR1 is SGHRS, CDR2 YFSETQ. V shed 4 bases, J shed 3 bases, and the junction held 9 bases outside the gene matches. The CDR3 loop is CASSPGQGVFYEQYF. In DNA, the CDR3 is TGCGCCAGCAGCCCCGGACAGGGCGTTTTCTACGAGCAGTACTTC.

The genes are TRBV28 and TRBJ2-7; possibly TRBD1 for D (6 bases). The CDR3 contains 14 residues. Between the trimmed V and J ends, which lost 11 bases and 0 bases, there was a span of 17 bases. Germline assignment: CDR1 MDHEN and CDR2 SYDVKM. CDR3 protein: CARPNRTVSYEQYF. CDR3 coding DNA: TGTGCCCGACCGAATCGGACAGTCTCCTACGAGCAGTACTTC.